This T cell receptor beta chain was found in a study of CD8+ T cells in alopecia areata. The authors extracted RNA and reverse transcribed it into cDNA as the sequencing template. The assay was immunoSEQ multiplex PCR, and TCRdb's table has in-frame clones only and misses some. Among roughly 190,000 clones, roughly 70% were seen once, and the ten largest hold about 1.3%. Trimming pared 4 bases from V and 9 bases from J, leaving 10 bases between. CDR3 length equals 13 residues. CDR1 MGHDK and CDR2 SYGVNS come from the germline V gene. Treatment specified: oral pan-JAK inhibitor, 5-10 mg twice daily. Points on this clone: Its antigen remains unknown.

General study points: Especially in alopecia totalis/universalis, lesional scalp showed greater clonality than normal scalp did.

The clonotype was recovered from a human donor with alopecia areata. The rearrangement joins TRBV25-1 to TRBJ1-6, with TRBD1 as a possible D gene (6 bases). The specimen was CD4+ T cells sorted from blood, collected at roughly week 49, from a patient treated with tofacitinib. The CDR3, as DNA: TGTGCCAGCAGTGGCAGGGGTTTTTCACCCCTCCACTTT. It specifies CASSGRGFSPLHF.